The 29 T cell receptor beta chains listed next were all sequenced from one sample in a study of T cells in Graves' hyperthyroidism and ophthalmopathy. It was RNA transcripts that yielded the amplified TCR beta CDR3 regions. In the first-round RT-PCR of the TCR CDR3, the HTBI primer set was used. Each CDR3 protein gets one entry after TCRdb re-called the multiplex PCR reads with MiXCR. This table has about 500,000 distinct CDR3 sequences, 15% to 20% appearing once. Sequencing used blood. The receptors here all came from a woman aged 25 to 39 with Graves' ophthalmopathy.

The rearrangement uses TRBV14 and TRBJ2-2; D ambiguous. Trimming removed 2 bases from V and 4 bases from J, with 11 bases in between. CDR1 is SGHDN and CDR2 is FVKESK in the germline V gene. This CDR3 region has 15 residues. The CDR3 protein is CASSQQIVRTGELFF. The CDR3 region has the DNA TGTGCCAGCAGCCAACAGATCGTTCGCACCGGGGAGCTGTTTTTT.

This clonotype was picked up a small number of times. This chain connects TRBV28 to TRBJ2-7; TRBD1 agrees at 9 bases. The germline CDR1 and CDR2 sequences are MDHEN and SYDVKM. Trimming cost V 6 bases and J 3 bases; bases outside gene matches: 6. The CDR3 runs 14 residues. The CDR3 loop is CASSHDRGFYEQYF. Here the CDR3 DNA reads TGTGCCAGCAGCCACGACAGGGGGTTCTACGAGCAGTACTTC.

Only a few counts were recorded for this clonotype. V and J are TRBV2 and TRBJ2-5; TRBD2 matches at 7 bases. The CDR3 spans 13 residues. Germline V gene data show CDR1 as SNHLY and CDR2 as FYNNEI. V lost 5 bases, J lost 7 bases, and 7 bases stayed unmatched. The CDR3 sequence is CASSLDGEGTQYF. The CDR3 DNA reads TGTGCCAGCAGTCTCGACGGGGAGGGGACCCAGTACTTC.

This clonotype turned up a few times. CDR3 residues: CASSYSILWTSGANVLTF. The DNA for the CDR3 is TGTGCCAGCAGTTACTCGATACTTTGGACCTCTGGGGCCAACGTCCTGACTTTC. This rearrangement joins TRBV6-6 to TRBJ2-6; D is ambiguous. V dropped 0 bases and J dropped 0 bases, with 12 bases sitting between them. Germline CDR1 MNHNY, CDR2 SVGAGI (reference sequence). CDR3 length: 18 amino acids.

V gene TRBV20-1 combines with J gene TRBJ2-7; tentatively, D is TRBD1 or TRBD2 (6 bases each). The germline V gene has CDR1 DFQATT and CDR2 SNEGSKA (reference sequence). The CDR3 runs to 18 residues. V dropped 5 bases and J dropped 3 bases, with 29 bases sitting between them. DNA for the CDR3: TGCAGTGCTCCACGATACAATATACAGGGCGGAGGGATCTACGAGCAGTACTTC. This sequence encodes CSAPRYNIQGGGIYEQYF.

This clonotype was detected ten times or more. CDR3 residues: CASSSWETQYF. The CDR3 DNA reads TGTGCCAGCAGCTCCTGGGAGACCCAGTACTTC. This chain uses TRBV11-2 with TRBJ2-5, with no clear D. This CDR3 is built from 11 residues. Trimming left V 4 bases short and J 5 bases short, with 5 bases between. Germline V gene sequence: CDR1 SGHAT, CDR2 FQNNGV.

This clonotype was observed at least ten times. This sequence joins TRBV20-1 and TRBJ2-1; D is ambiguous. Germline CDR1 DFQATT, CDR2 SNEGSKA (reference sequence). This CDR3 is built from 12 residues. Trimming shortened V by 7 bases and J by 8 bases, and 15 bases separated the two germline ends. The CDR3 spells CSGSLLDHEQFF. As DNA, the CDR3 is TGCAGTGGAAGCCTGTTGGACCATGAGCAGTTCTTC.

This clonotype was found many times. The chain is built from TRBV12-3 or TRBV12-4 and TRBJ1-1, with a possible D match to TRBD1 (6 bases). This CDR3 is 14 amino acids long. The germline V and J ends were trimmed by 2 bases and 5 bases, with 12 bases remaining between them. CDR3 DNA: TGTGCCAGCAGTTTACTGGGGGCAGAAACTGAAGCTTTCTTT. Translated: CASSLLGAETEAFF.

As regards this clonotype: With a much larger clone just one base away, this may be a read error. V gene TRBV24-1 combines with J gene TRBJ1-1; D is unresolved. CDR1 and CDR2 (germline): KGHDR, SFDVKD. V gave up 3 bases and J gave up 1 base, with 8 bases separating them. There are 14 residues in the CDR3. As DNA, the CDR3 is TGTGCCACCAGTGATCCGGGCCGGAACACTGAAGCTTTCTTT. This encodes CATSDPGRNTEAFF.

This clonotype has at least ten counts. The chain couples TRBV18 to TRBJ1-1; D unclear. Germline V CDR1 and CDR2: KGHSH, LQKENI. The CDR3 is 13 residues long. V dropped 6 bases and J dropped 0 bases, with 8 bases sitting between them. The CDR3 DNA is TGTGCCAGCTCGACAACGGTGAACACTGAAGCTTTCTTT. Translation: CASSTTVNTEAFF. Drawing the rest from reference TRBV18 and TRBJ1-1, the complete variable domain is NAGVMQNPRHLVRRRGQEARLRCSPMKGHSHVYWYRQLPEEGLKFMVYLQKENIIDESGMPKERFSAEFPKEGPSILRIQQVVRGDSAAYFCASSTTVNTEAFFGQGTRLTVV.

In its sample, this clonotype was seen many times. The rearrangement uses TRBV20-1 and TRBJ1-1; possibly TRBD1 for D (6 bases). This CDR3 contains 14 residues. V was pared by 2 bases and J by 1 base, with 11 bases between. Per the germline V gene, CDR1 is DFQATT and CDR2 is SNEGSKA (reference sequence). The CDR3 spells CSARSGAGNTEAFF. The CDR3 DNA is TGCAGTGCTAGATCAGGGGCTGGGAACACTGAAGCTTTCTTT.

This clonotype was recorded at least ten times. The rearrangement links TRBV28 to TRBJ2-5; 7 bases fit TRBD2. There are 13 residues in the CDR3. In germline, CDR1 is MDHEN, CDR2 SYDVKM. Trimming removed 6 bases from V and 6 bases from J; junction bases left unmatched: 7. The CDR3 DNA is TGTGCCAGCAGCTGGGGAGGGGTACAGACCCAGTACTTC. This translates into CASSWGGVQTQYF. Based on the CDR3 plus reference TRBV28 and TRBJ2-5, the full variable domain is DVKVTQSSRYLVKRTGEKVFLECVQDMDHENMFWYRQDPGLGLRLIYFSYDVKMKEKGDIPEGYSVSREKKERFSLILESASTNQTSMYLCASSWGGVQTQYFGPGTRLLVL.

V gene TRBV3-1 combines with J gene TRBJ2-7; 12 nucleotides match TRBD2. Germline trimming cut 4 bases from V and 3 bases from J; bases unmatched to any gene: 4. Looked up from germline, CDR1 is LGHDT and CDR2 is YNNKEL (reference sequence). This CDR3 is 15 amino acids long. CDR3 nucleotide sequence: TGTGCCAGCAGCCTCATGACTAGCGGGGGCTACGAGCAGTACTTC. It encodes CASSLMTSGGYEQYF.

This clonotype was counted at least ten times. This chain links TRBV20-1 with TRBJ2-5; D may match TRBD1 or TRBD2 (5 bases each). Germline V CDR1 and CDR2: DFQATT, SNEGSKA (reference sequence). V was trimmed by 8 bases and J by 2 bases, leaving 18 bases between them. This CDR3 contains 14 residues. CDR3: CSTYRGRVQETQYF. The CDR3 DNA reads as TGCAGTACCTATCGGGGACGTGTGCAAGAGACCCAGTACTTC.

This clonotype appeared a few times. The chain recombines TRBV7-2 with TRBJ2-3, with a possible D match to TRBD2 (6 bases). This CDR3 spans 13 amino acids. CDR1 is SGHTA and CDR2 is FQGNSA in the germline V gene. The V end lost 1 base, the J end lost 8 bases, and 10 bases lay between the germline ends. The CDR3 nucleotides are TGTGCCAGCAGCTTAGTAGCGGAACCTACGCAGTATTTT. It is translated as CASSLVAEPTQYF.

There are a few counts of this clonotype. This chain uses TRBV6-5 with TRBJ2-5; TRBD1 aligns across 8 bases. In germline, CDR1 is MNHEY, CDR2 SVGAGI. The CDR3 consists of 14 residues. V shed 2 bases, J shed 4 bases, and the junction held 3 bases outside the gene matches. This CDR3 is CASSYNTGGETQYF. In nucleotides, the CDR3 is TGTGCCAGCAGTTACAATACAGGGGGAGAGACCCAGTACTTC.

This clonotype was found a few times. The chain joins TRBV7-2 to TRBJ1-1; TRBD1 matches at 10 bases. Losses at the gene ends were 3 bases for V and 2 bases for J; bases not matched to a gene: 9. This CDR3 region has 17 residues. Germline V gene data show CDR1 as SGHTA and CDR2 as FQGNSA. The DNA for the CDR3 is TGTGCCAGCAGCTTCAGACAGGGGGCGGCCGTTAACACTGAAGCTTTCTTT. Its translation: CASSFRQGAAVNTEAFF.

This clonotype was seen a handful of times. CDR3 bases: TGTGCCACCAGCATAGAGACAGGGCTAGCCAAAAACATTCAGTACTTC. Translated, it gives CATSIETGLAKNIQYF. The V gene is TRBV15, the J gene TRBJ2-4; 7 nucleotides match TRBD1. CDR1 is LNHNV and CDR2 is YYDKDF in the germline V gene (reference sequence). The junction had 6 bases not matched to a gene; V was cut back by 4 bases and J by 0 bases. The CDR3 is 16 amino acids.

This clonotype appeared many times. The rearrangement links TRBV12-5 to TRBJ1-5; no clear D. V lost 3 bases and J lost 5, with 8 bases in between. The CDR3 runs 13 residues. Per the germline V gene, CDR1 is LGHNT and CDR2 is FRNRAP. The CDR3 loop reads CASGLEEDQPQHF. CDR3 in DNA: TGTGCTAGTGGTTTAGAGGAGGATCAGCCCCAGCATTTT.

The sample holds many counts of this clonotype. V is TRBV6-2 or TRBV6-3 and J is TRBJ2-2; D gene ambiguous. The CDR3 extends over 11 amino acids. The germline V gene has CDR1 MNHEY and CDR2 SVGEGT. The V end lost 6 bases, the J end lost 4 bases, and 3 bases lay between the germline ends. CDR3 DNA: TGTGCCAGCAGCTCCACCGGGGAGCTGTTTTTT. It translates to CASSSTGELFF.

This clonotype was found a few times. This chain uses TRBV7-9 with TRBJ1-1; a weak D match, TRBD1 (5 bases). The CDR3 is 12 amino acids. Trimming removed 0 bases at V and 10 bases at J, with 9 bases between. CDR1 is SEHNR, CDR2 FQNEAQ, per germline (reference sequence). CDR3 amino acids: CASSLARGTAFF. The CDR3 DNA reads as TGTGCCAGCAGCTTAGCCCGCGGGACAGCTTTCTTT.

Regarding this clonotype: A read error is likely, as this CDR3 ends without the conserved phenylalanine or tryptophan. This chain connects TRBV29-1 to TRBJ1-3; D remains unclear. Trimming removed 7 bases from V and 2 bases from J, with 9 bases in between. Germline-derived CDR1 and CDR2 are SQVTM and ANQGSEA. The CDR3 extends over 12 amino acids. The CDR3, as DNA: TGCAGCGGGAGAGGTCCTGGAAACACCATATATCTT. Amino acids: CSGRGPGNTIYL.

This clonotype was seen at least ten times. The V and J genes are TRBV29-1 and TRBJ2-3; 9 nucleotides align to TRBD2. Germline V gene lookup returns CDR1 SQVTM and CDR2 ANQGSEA. V was pared by 6 bases and J by 3 bases, with 10 bases of the junction left unmatched. The CDR3 length is 15 residues. CDR3: CSVATTLAGTDTQYF. The CDR3 DNA sequence: TGCAGCGTAGCTACCACTCTAGCGGGAACAGATACGCAGTATTTT.

Only a few counts were recorded for this clonotype. The V and J genes are TRBV5-4 and TRBJ2-2; D may be TRBD2 (6 bases). Germline CDR1 reads SGHNT; CDR2 reads YYREEE (reference sequence). The CDR3 covers 14 residues. Deletions cut 0 bases from V and 10 bases from J, with 13 bases between. The CDR3 DNA reads as TGTGCCAGCAGCTTGGCTGAGGGACTCCAGGAGCTGTTTTTT. Translated: CASSLAEGLQELFF.

The chain joins TRBV7-9 to TRBJ1-1; D is possibly TRBD1 (6 bases). The CDR3 length is 15 residues. Germline CDR1 SEHNR, CDR2 FQNEAQ (reference sequence). Trimming left V 1 base short and J 3 bases short, with 12 bases between. The CDR3 DNA sequence: TGTGCCAGCAGCTTAGAGGGGGGGGCGTACACTGAAGCTTTCTTT. It encodes CASSLEGGAYTEAFF.

The chain links TRBV10-3 to TRBJ2-1; the D is unclear. V lost 2 bases and J lost 7, with 12 bases in between. The CDR3 has 14 residues. Germline V gives CDR1 ENHRY, CDR2 SYGVKD. CDR3 residues: CAISEDKATNEQFF. In DNA, the CDR3 is TGTGCCATCAGTGAGGACAAGGCTACTAATGAGCAGTTCTTC.

CDR3 protein: CSARPATLTDTQYF. CDR3 DNA: TGCAGTGCTAGACCGGCGACACTCACAGATACGCAGTATTTT. This sequence joins TRBV20-1 and TRBJ2-3; D gene unclear. The CDR3 contains 14 residues. The V and J ends lost 2 bases and 2 bases respectively, with 11 bases between them. Germline V lookup: CDR1 DFQATT, CDR2 SNEGSKA (reference sequence).

This clonotype was seen repeatedly, ten times or more. CDR3 protein: CSVPTGTGSSYNEQFF. CDR3 coding DNA: TGCAGCGTCCCTACTGGGACAGGGAGCTCCTACAATGAGCAGTTCTTC. The V and J genes are TRBV29-1 and TRBJ2-1; 9 bases line up with TRBD1. CDR1 is SQVTM, CDR2 ANQGSEA, per germline. J was trimmed by 0 bases and V by 6 bases; bases with no gene match: 9. CDR3 length: 16 amino acids.

CDR3 loop: CASSQNRRGETQYF. The CDR3 coding sequence is TGTGCCAGCAGCCAAAACAGGCGCGGAGAGACCCAGTACTTC. This chain joins TRBV4-2 and TRBJ2-5, with D possibly TRBD1 on 5 matching bases. The CDR3 totals 14 residues. V was trimmed by 2 bases and J by 4 bases, leaving 11 bases between them. The germline V gene has CDR1 LGHNA and CDR2 YNFKEQ.